What follows are 8 T cell receptor beta chains derived from one specimen sequenced in a study of cytomegalovirus exposure and HLA in healthy donors (dated by TCRdb to about 2017). The method behind the library was the immunoSEQ multiplex PCR assay. TCRdb stores this immuneACCESS table with in-frame sequences only. Part of the clones is absent; in the studies checked, under half of the shortfall reflects unresolved V genes, and no reason is known for the rest. This sample gives some 120,000 clones in total; roughly 91% of them show up just once. Jointly, the top ten make up around 3.3% of the sample. Sequenced: PBMCs. The receptors originated from a man aged 25 to 45 in good health and CMV-seronegative.

V is TRBV2 and J is TRBJ1-2; unclear D gene. Trimming removed 7 bases at V and 0 bases at J, with 6 bases between. Germline V lookup: CDR1 SNHLY, CDR2 FYNNEI. The CDR3 consists of 12 residues. The CDR3: CASTDSNYGYTF. DNA for the CDR3: TGTGCCAGCACAGATTCTAACTATGGCTACACCTTC.

This clone has a single count. V is TRBV6-4 and J is TRBJ1-2; D unclear. CDR3 size: 13 residues. The V and J ends lost 6 bases and 1 base respectively, with 9 bases between them. Germline V CDR1 and CDR2: MRHNA, SNTAGT. CDR3: CASSPGLNYGYTF. The DNA of the CDR3 is TGTGCCAGCAGCCCGGGTCTTAACTATGGCTACACCTTC.

This clone has just one count. The chain employs TRBV29-1 and TRBJ1-2; no firm D call. The V gene lost 7 bases and the J gene lost 4 bases, with 10 bases spanning the gap. There are 11 residues in the CDR3. The V gene's germline CDR1 is SQVTM and CDR2 ANQGSEA. The CDR3 loop is CSAADFYGYTF. The CDR3 DNA follows: TGCAGCGCAGCGGATTTCTATGGCTACACCTTC. The full variable domain, its missing parts supplied by reference TRBV29-1 and TRBJ1-2, is SAVISQKPSRDICQRGTSLTIQCQVDSQVTMMFWYRQQPGQSLTLIATANQGSEATYESGFVIDKFPISRPNLTFSTLTVSNMSPEDSSIYLCSAADFYGYTFGSGTRLTVV.

This rearrangement joins TRBV7-2 to TRBJ1-1; no firm D call. Trimming left V 5 bases short and J 11 bases short, with 21 bases between. The CDR3 loop spans 14 amino acids. Germline CDR1 and CDR2: SGHTA and FQGNSA. The chain's CDR3 is CASSPYDKEGEAFF. Written as DNA, the CDR3 is TGTGCCAGCAGCCCTTACGACAAAGAGGGAGAGGCTTTCTTT.

The rearrangement uses TRBV6-5 and TRBJ1-5, with no clear D. The CDR3 is made up of 14 amino acids. Trimming removed 1 base from V and 7 bases from J, with 11 bases in between. Germline CDR1 and CDR2: MNHEY and SVGAGI. CDR3 in amino acids: CASSYLGPGQPQHF. The CDR3 coding sequence is TGTGCCAGCAGTTACTTAGGGCCGGGGCAGCCCCAGCATTTT.

The chain has TRBV19 and TRBJ2-5; TRBD1 matches 7 bases. Germline values: CDR1 LNHDA, CDR2 SQIVND (reference sequence). The CDR3 loop spans 15 amino acids. Germline trimming cut 5 bases from V and 1 base from J; bases unmatched to any gene: 7. CDR3 nucleotides: TGTGCCAGTAGTCGTCCCGGGACAGTCCAAGAGACCCAGTACTTC. Amino acids: CASSRPGTVQETQYF.

This clone was counted once. The gene calls are TRBV4-2 and TRBJ1-2, with D unclear. The CDR3 spans 15 residues. With 2 bases removed from V and 5 bases from J, the gap between germline ends came to 15 bases. The germline CDR1 and CDR2 sequences are LGHNA and YNFKEQ. CDR3 loop: CASSQYLGQYYGYTF. CDR3 sequence (DNA): TGTGCCAGCAGCCAATATCTTGGTCAGTATTATGGCTACACCTTC.

The V and J genes are TRBV19 and TRBJ1-5, with D tentatively TRBD1 (5 bases). The CDR3 sequence is 12 residues long. The germline V gene encodes CDR1 LNHDA and CDR2 SQIVND (reference sequence). Deletions cut 7 bases from V and 6 bases from J, with 10 bases between. This CDR3 reads CASMSGGQPQHF. Written as DNA, the CDR3 is TGTGCCAGTATGTCCGGGGGTCAGCCCCAGCATTTT. Variable domain in full (rest from reference TRBV19 and TRBJ1-5): DGGITQSPKYLFRKEGQNVTLSCEQNLNHDAMYWYRQDPGQGLRLIYYSQIVNDFQKGDIAEGYSVSREKKESFPLTVTSAQKNPTAFYLCASMSGGQPQHFGDGTRLSIL.